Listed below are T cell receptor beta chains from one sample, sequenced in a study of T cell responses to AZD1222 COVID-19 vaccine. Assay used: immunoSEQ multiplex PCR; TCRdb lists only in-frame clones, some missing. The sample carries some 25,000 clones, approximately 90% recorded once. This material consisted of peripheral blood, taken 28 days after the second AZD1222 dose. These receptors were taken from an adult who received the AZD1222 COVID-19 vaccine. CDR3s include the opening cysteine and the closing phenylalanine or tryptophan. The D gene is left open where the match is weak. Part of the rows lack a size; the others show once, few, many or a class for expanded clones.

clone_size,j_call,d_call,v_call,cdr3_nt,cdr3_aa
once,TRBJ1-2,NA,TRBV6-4,TGTGCCAGCAGTGTTACCGGGACATCGCATTCTAACTATGGCTACACCTTC,CASSVTGTSHSNYGYTF
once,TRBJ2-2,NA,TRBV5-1,TGCGCCAGCAGCAAGACAGTAAACACCGGGGAGCTGTTTTTT,CASSKTVNTGELFF
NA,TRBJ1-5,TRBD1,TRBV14,TGTGCCAGCAGCCGGGACAGGGGGTCGCCCCAGCATTTT,CASSRDRGSPQHF
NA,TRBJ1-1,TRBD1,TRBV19,TGTGCCAGTAGTGAGACAGGGGACACTGAAGCTTTCTTT,CASSETGDTEAFF
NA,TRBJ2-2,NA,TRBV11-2,TGTGCCAGCAGCTTAGGAGGGACTGGCCACACCGGGGAGCTGTTTTTT,CASSLGGTGHTGELFF
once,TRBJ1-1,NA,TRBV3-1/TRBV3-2,TGTGCCAGCAGCCTCCGTTACGCAGATATGAACACTGAAGCTTTCTTT,CASSLRYADMNTEAFF
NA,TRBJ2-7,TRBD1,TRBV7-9,TGTGCCAGCAGCTCACGAACCGGGACAGGGGACGAGCAGTACTTC,CASSSRTGTGDEQYF
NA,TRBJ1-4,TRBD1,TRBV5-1,TGCGCCAGCACCGATACAGGGGGAAGCTCTGAAAAACTGTTTTTT,CASTDTGGSSEKLFF
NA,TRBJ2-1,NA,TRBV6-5,TGTGCCAGCAGTTCGGGACAAGCAAACTACAATGAGCAGTTCTTC,CASSSGQANYNEQFF
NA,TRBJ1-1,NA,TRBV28,TGTGCCAGCAGTTTGTCTGCCCGGCACACTGAAGCTTTCTTT,CASSLSARHTEAFF
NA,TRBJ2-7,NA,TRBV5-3,TGTGCCAGAAGCTTGGGTTCGGGGATATACGAGCAGTACTTC,CARSLGSGIYEQYF
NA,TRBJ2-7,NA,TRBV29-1,TGCAGCGTTGAATTTGGTCTAGAGGGGGAGCAGTACTTC,CSVEFGLEGEQYF
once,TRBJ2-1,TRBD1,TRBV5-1,TGCGCCAGCAGCCCCACCGGACAGGGGGCGAGTGAGCAGTTCTTC,CASSPTGQGASEQFF
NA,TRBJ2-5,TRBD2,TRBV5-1,TGCGCCAGCAGCTTCACTCTAGCGGGAAATGGAGAGACCCAGTACTTC,CASSFTLAGNGETQYF
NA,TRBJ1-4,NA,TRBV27,TGTGCCAGCAGTTTATCCTTTGCAACTAATGAAAAACTGTTTTTT,CASSLSFATNEKLFF
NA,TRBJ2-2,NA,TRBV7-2,TGTGCCAGCAGCTTAGGTTCGACTATCACCGGGGAGCTGTTTTTT,CASSLGSTITGELFF
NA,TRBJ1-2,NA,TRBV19,TGTGCCAGTAGTCCGGGGACAACCCTACTCTTCTATGGCTACACCTTC,CASSPGTTLLFYGYTF